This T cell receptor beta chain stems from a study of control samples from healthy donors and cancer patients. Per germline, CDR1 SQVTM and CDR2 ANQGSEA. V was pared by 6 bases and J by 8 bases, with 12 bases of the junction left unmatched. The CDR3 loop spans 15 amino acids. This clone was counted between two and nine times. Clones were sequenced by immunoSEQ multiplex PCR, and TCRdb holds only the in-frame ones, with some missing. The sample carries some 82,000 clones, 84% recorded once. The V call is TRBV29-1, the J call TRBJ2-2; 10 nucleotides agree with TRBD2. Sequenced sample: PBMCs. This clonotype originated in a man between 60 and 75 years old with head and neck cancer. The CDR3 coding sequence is TGCAGCGTCAAAATTAGCGGGAGGCAAGCTGGGGAGCTGTTTTTT. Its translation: CSVKISGRQAGELFF.